This TCR beta chain emerged from a study of blood T cell repertoires in COVID-19. CDR1 is SGHTA and CDR2 is FQGNSA in the germline V gene. Trimming stripped 5 bases from V and 10 bases from J, with 21 bases between. The CDR3 contains 14 residues. The protocol was immunoSEQ multiplex PCR, while the TCRdb copy is restricted to in-frame clones and leaves out a portion. Counted here are some 340,000 clones, around 87% occurring once; the ten biggest clones make up approximately 5.3%. Specimen: PBMCs or T cells enriched from blood (not recorded which). The chain uses TRBV7-2 and TRBJ2-7; weak D call: TRBD2 (5 bases). The sequence derives from a woman under 40 who had recovered from COVID-19. DNA for the CDR3: TGTGCCAGCAGCCTAGAGGCGGGCCCTGCCGGACAGTACTTC. The encoded protein is CASSLEAGPAGQYF.